This T cell receptor (beta chain) is drawn from a study of blood T cell repertoires in COVID-19. Assay used: immunoSEQ multiplex PCR; TCRdb lists only in-frame clones, some missing. The profile shows 150,000 to 250,000 clones, roughly 94% of them singletons. A Seattle source enrolled patients during active infection and followed them longitudinally. Trimming cost V 0 bases and J 6 bases, with 11 bases left between them. The germline V gene has CDR1 MNHEY and CDR2 SVGAGI. The CDR3 length is 14 residues. This clonotype was obtained from a man aged 25-45 years with COVID-19, enrolled during active disease. The chain is built from TRBV6-5 and TRBJ1-2; D is ambiguous. Sequencing input: peripheral blood. CDR3 loop: CASSYSVAVNGYTF. Written as DNA, the CDR3 is TGTGCCAGCAGTTACTCGGTCGCAGTTAATGGCTACACCTTC.